This T cell receptor (beta chain) was retrieved from a study of blood T cell repertoires in COVID-19. Turning to the study itself: In each case, the material was cDNA or gDNA derived from T cells, B-cell-depleted T cells, or PBMCs.

Original data processing: Counts of nucleated cells, estimated from reference gene primer amplification, were obtained. Measured with immunoSEQ multiplex PCR; TCRdb has only the in-frame clones, and not every one. The V and J calls and clone size come from that table; D and trimming were worked out from the DNA. The sample comprises tens of thousands of clones, 85% to 90% of which are singletons, and less than 5.5% rests with the top ten. The CDR3 sequence is 11 residues long. Germline V CDR1 and CDR2: LNHNV, YYDKDF (reference sequence). The V end lost 1 base, the J end lost 5 bases, and 2 bases lay between the germline ends.

The receptor comes from a woman between 50 and 59 years old with active COVID-19. What was sequenced was peripheral blood. The rearrangement uses TRBV15 and TRBJ1-1; D is ambiguous. CDR3 DNA: TGTGCCACCAGCAGAGTAACTGAAGCTTTCTTT. It specifies CATSRVTEAFF.